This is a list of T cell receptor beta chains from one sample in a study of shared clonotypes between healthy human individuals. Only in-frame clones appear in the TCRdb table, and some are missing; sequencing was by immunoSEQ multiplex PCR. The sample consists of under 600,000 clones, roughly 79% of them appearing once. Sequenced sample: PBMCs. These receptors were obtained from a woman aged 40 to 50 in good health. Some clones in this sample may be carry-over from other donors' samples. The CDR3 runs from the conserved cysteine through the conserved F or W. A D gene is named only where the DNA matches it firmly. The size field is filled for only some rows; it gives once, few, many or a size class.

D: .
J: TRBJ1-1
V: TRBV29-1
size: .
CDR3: CSVVAGPLGAFF
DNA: TGCAGCGTTGTAGCAGGCCCCTTAGGAGCTTTCTTT

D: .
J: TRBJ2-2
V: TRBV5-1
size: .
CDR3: CASSSRGTLTGELFF
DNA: TGCGCCAGCAGCTCCCGGGGGACATTAACCGGGGAGCTGTTTTTT

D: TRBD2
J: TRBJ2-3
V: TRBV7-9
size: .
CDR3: CASSLALAGVVDTQYF
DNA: TGTGCCAGCAGCTTAGCACTAGCGGGAGTGGTTGATACGCAGTATTTT

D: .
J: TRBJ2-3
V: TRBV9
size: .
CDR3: CASSVAHTSTDTQYF
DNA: TGTGCCAGCAGCGTAGCACATACCAGCACAGATACGCAGTATTTT

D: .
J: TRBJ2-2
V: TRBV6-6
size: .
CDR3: CASSYSLATGELFF
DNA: TGTGCCAGCAGTTACTCTCTGGCCACCGGGGAGCTGTTTTTT

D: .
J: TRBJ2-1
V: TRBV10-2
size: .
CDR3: CASSDVGRNNEQFF
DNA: TGCGCCAGCAGTGACGTTGGGCGGAACAATGAGCAGTTCTTC

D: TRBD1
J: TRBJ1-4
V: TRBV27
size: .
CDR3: CASSPTDRFATNEKLFF
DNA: TGTGCCAGCAGTCCCACGGACAGGTTCGCAACTAATGAAAAACTGTTTTTT

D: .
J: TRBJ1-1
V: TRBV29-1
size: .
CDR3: CSGSRVVGNTEAFF
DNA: TGCAGCGGCTCCCGGGTGGTAGGGAACACTGAAGCTTTCTTT

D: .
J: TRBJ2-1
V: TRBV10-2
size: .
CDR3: CASSSGNYNEQFF
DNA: TGCGCCAGCAGCTCAGGAAACTACAATGAGCAGTTCTTC

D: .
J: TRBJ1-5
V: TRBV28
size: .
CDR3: CASSFGEQPQHF
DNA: TGTGCCAGCAGTTTCGGGGAGCAGCCCCAGCATTTT

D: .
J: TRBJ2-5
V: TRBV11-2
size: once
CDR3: CASSKWVQETQYF
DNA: TGTGCCAGTTCCAAATGGGTCCAAGAGACCCAGTACTTC

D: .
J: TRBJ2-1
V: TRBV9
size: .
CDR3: CASSVSGTSSYNEQFF
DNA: TGTGCCAGCAGCGTATCGGGTACTAGCTCCTACAATGAGCAGTTCTTC

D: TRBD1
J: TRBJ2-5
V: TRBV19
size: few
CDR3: CASSTLTGVETQYF
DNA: TGTGCCAGTAGTACCCTGACAGGGGTAGAGACCCAGTACTTC

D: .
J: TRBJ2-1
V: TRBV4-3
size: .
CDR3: CASSQEGGRAISYNEQFF
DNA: TGCGCCAGCAGCCAAGAAGGGGGGAGGGCCATCTCCTACAATGAGCAGTTCTTC

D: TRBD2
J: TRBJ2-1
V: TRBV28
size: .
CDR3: CASSSLAGGSSYNEQFF
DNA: TGTGCCAGCAGTTCGCTAGCGGGAGGGAGCTCCTACAATGAGCAGTTCTTC

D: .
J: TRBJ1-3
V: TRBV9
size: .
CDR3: CASSGFLNTIYF
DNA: TGTGCCAGCAGCGGCTTCCTAAACACCATATATTTT

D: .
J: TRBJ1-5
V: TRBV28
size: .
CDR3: CASSLGYQPQHF
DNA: TGTGCCAGCAGTTTAGGATATCAGCCCCAGCATTTT

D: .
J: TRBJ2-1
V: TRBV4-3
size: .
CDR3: CASSQAGILNEQFF
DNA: TGCGCCAGCAGCCAAGCCGGGATCCTCAATGAGCAGTTCTTC

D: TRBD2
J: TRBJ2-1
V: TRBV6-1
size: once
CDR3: CASRKAGVEQFF
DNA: TGTGCCAGCAGGAAAGCGGGAGTAGAGCAGTTCTTC

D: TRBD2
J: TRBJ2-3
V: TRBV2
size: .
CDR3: CASSEVTSGSTDTQYF
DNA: TGTGCCAGCAGTGAAGTAACTAGCGGTAGCACAGATACGCAGTATTTT

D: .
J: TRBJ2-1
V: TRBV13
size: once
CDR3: CASSLGGYSGLNEQFF
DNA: TGTGCCAGCAGCTTAGGAGGTTATAGCGGACTCAATGAGCAGTTCTTC

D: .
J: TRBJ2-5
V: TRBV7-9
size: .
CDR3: CASSLGPNQETQYF
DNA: TGTGCCAGCAGCTTAGGTCCCAACCAAGAGACCCAGTACTTC

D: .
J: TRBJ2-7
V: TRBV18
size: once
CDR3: CASSPGAGNEQYF
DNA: TGTGCCAGCTCACCAGGTGCGGGAAACGAGCAGTACTTC

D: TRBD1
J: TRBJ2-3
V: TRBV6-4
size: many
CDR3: CASSDSTGDADTQYF
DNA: TGTGCCAGCAGTGACTCGACAGGGGACGCAGATACGCAGTATTTT

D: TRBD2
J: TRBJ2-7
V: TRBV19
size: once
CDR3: CASSIRAGDAYEQYF
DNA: TGTGCCAGTAGTATCCGGGCGGGAGACGCCTACGAGCAGTACTTC

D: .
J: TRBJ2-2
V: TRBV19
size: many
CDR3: CASSMRGTGELFF
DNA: TGTGCCAGTAGTATGAGAGGGACCGGGGAGCTGTTTTTT

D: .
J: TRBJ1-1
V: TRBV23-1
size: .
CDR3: CASSQYRGSGTEAFF
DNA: TGCGCCAGCAGTCAATATAGGGGCTCGGGGACTGAAGCTTTCTTT

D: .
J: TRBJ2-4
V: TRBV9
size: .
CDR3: CASSLTPDRGIQYF
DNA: TGTGCCAGCAGCCTAACTCCAGACCGGGGCATTCAGTACTTC

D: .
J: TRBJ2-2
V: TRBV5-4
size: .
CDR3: CASSAAGTFNTGELFF
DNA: TGTGCCAGCAGCGCCGCCGGGACCTTTAACACCGGGGAGCTGTTTTTC

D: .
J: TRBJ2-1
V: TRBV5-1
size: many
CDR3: CASSPGQTSYNEQFF
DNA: TGCGCCAGCAGCCCAGGACAGACGTCTTACAATGAGCAGTTCTTC

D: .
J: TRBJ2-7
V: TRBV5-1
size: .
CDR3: CASSFGAGEQYF
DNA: TGCGCCAGCAGCTTCGGGGCCGGAGAGCAGTACTTC

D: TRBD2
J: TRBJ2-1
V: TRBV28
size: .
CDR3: CASSFSLAGVGEQFF
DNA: TGTGCCAGCAGTTTTTCTCTAGCGGGAGTCGGTGAGCAGTTCTTC

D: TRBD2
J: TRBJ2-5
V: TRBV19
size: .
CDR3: CARVSGRAEWETQYF
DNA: TGTGCCAGGGTGAGCGGGAGGGCCGAGTGGGAGACCCAGTACTTC

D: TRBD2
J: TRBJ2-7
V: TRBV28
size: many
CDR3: CASSHPTGRGASYEQYF
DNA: TGTGCCAGCAGTCACCCGACGGGGAGGGGCGCCTCCTACGAGCAGTACTTC

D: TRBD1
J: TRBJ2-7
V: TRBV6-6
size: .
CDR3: CASSYTLTGGGYEQYF
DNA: TGTGCCAGCAGTTACACCCTGACAGGGGGTGGCTACGAGCAGTACTTC

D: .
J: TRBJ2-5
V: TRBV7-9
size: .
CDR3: CASSLGAGAGQETQYF
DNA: TGTGCCAGCAGTCTAGGGGCAGGGGCCGGCCAAGAGACCCAGTACTTC

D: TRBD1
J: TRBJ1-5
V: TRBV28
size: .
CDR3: CASNPGTGVQPQHF
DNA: TGTGCCAGCAATCCTGGGACAGGGGTTCAGCCCCAGCATTTT

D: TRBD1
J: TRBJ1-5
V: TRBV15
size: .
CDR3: CATSKQGAGQPQHF
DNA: TGTGCCACCAGCAAGCAGGGGGCGGGCCAGCCCCAGCATTTT

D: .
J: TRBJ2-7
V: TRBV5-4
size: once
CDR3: CASSTGDTPGEYF
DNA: TGTGCCAGCAGCACCGGGGACACCCCAGGGGAGTACTTC

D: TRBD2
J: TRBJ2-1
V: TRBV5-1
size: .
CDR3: CASSFGTSGKLGEQFF
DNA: TGCGCCAGCAGCTTTGGGACTAGCGGGAAATTAGGTGAGCAGTTCTTC

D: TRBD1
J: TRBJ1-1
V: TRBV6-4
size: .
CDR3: CAARLRGQRTEAFF
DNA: TGTGCCGCTCGCCTCAGGGGGCAGCGCACTGAAGCTTTCTTT

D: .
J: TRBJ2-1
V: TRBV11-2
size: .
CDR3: CASSLLGNEQFF
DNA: TGTGCCAGCAGCTTATTGGGGAATGAGCAGTTCTTC

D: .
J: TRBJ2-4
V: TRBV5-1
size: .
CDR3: CASSLDVLAFGSKNIQYF
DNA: TGCGCCAGCAGCTTGGATGTCCTAGCGTTCGGATCCAAAAACATTCAGTACTTC

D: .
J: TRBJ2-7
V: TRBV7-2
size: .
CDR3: CASSSDNYEQYF
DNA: TGTGCCAGCAGCTCAGACAACTACGAGCAGTACTTC

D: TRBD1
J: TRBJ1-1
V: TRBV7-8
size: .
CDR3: CASSLPTGSHTEAFF
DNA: TGTGCCAGCAGCTTACCGACAGGGTCTCACACTGAAGCTTTCTTT

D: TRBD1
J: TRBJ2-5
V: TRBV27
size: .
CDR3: CASSLWGQSQETQYF
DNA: TGTGCCAGCAGTTTATGGGGACAGTCCCAAGAGACCCAGTACTTC

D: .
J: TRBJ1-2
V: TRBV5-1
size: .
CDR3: CASSYTGDYGYTF
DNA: TGCGCCAGCAGCTATACGGGAGACTATGGCTACACCTTC

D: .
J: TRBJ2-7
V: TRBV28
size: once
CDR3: CASSLSPNPYEQYF
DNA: TGTGCCAGCAGTTTATCCCCCAACCCCTACGAGCAGTACTTC

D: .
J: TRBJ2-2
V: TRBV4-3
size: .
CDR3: CASSQPSEANTGELFF
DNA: TGCGCCAGCAGTCAACCCAGCGAAGCGAACACCGGGGAGCTGTTTTTT

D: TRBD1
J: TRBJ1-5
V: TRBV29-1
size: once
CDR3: CSVTSGTGGDQPQHF
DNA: TGCAGCGTAACCTCCGGGACAGGGGGCGATCAGCCCCAGCATTTT

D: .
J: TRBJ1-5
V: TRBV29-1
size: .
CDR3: CSVEEGDWGPQHF
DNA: TGCAGCGTTGAAGAGGGAGATTGGGGGCCCCAGCATTTT

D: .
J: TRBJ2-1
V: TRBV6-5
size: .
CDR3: CASSSQGRSQFF
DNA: TGTGCCAGCAGCTCCCAGGGCCGGTCGCAGTTCTTC